This TCR beta chain was found in a study of post-analysis software for immune sequencing data. Overall study findings and caveats: About 5 TRBV segments were significantly more frequent in patients than in controls. TRBV5-6, TRBV5-1 and TRBV20-1 were among these segments. In multiple sclerosis, normalized Chao1 diversity was significantly below that of controls. Strong same-batch co-clustering of samples appeared with F measure clustering.

TCR beta libraries were prepared from cDNA with unique molecular identifiers. Each CDR3 protein gets one entry after TCRdb re-called the PCR reads with MiXCR. This sample has about 460,000 distinct CDR3 sequences, with 40% to 55% found just once. This clonotype was counted a few times. Its antigen is not identified. The CDR3 runs 16 residues. CDR1 and CDR2 from the germline V gene are LGHDT and YNNKEL (reference sequence). V was pared by 1 base and J by 0 bases, with 10 bases between. This sequence joins TRBV3-1 and TRBJ2-1, with D tentatively TRBD1 (6 bases). Sequenced material: blood. The sequence came from a girl aged 5 to 17 with multiple sclerosis. The CDR3 reads CASSQVGGYSYNEQFF. The CDR3 nucleotides are TGTGCCAGCAGCCAAGTTGGGGGCTACTCCTACAATGAGCAGTTCTTC.